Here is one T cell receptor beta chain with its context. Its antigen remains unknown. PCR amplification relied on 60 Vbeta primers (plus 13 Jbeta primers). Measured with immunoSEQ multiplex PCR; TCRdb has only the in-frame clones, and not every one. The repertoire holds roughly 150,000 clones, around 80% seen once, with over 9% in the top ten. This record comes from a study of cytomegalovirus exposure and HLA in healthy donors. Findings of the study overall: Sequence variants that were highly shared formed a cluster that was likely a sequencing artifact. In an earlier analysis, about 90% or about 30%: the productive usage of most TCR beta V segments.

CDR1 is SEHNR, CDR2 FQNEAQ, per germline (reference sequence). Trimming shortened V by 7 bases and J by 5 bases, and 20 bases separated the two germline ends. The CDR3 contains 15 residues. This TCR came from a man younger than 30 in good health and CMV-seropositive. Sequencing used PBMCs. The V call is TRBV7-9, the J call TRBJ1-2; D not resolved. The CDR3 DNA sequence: TGTGCCAGCACCTATACGAGTGAGCAACGGTATGGCTACACCTTC. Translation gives CASTYTSEQRYGYTF.